This T cell receptor beta chain was observed in a study of beta chain features in type 1 diabetes. Reverse transcription of all isolated RNA meant that expressed TCRB transcripts were sequenced. Clones were read by immunoSEQ multiplex PCR, and TCRdb kept only the in-frame ones, dropping some. The sample includes 350,000 to 450,000 clones, approximately 14% of them seen just once. Trimming cost V 5 bases and J 1 base, with 13 bases left between them. The germline CDR1 and CDR2 sequences are SQVTM and ANQGSEA. The CDR3 is made up of 14 amino acids. The sequenced material came from naive CD4+ T cells from blood. The receptor was isolated from a man aged 25-45 years in good health. This rearrangement joins TRBV29-1 to TRBJ2-3; TRBD1 is a possible D gene (5 bases). CDR3 DNA sequence: TGCAGCGTTCTGCGCAGGGTCGGCACAGATACGCAGTATTTT. Encoded protein: CSVLRRVGTDTQYF.